This T cell receptor (beta chain) was captured by sequencing in a study of T cell responses to AZD1222 COVID-19 vaccine. In the study overall: Second-dose recipients at about 4 or about 12 weeks were treated as one pooled group.

Here immunoSEQ multiplex PCR was the method, and the copy in TCRdb shows in-frame clones only, minus some. Of some 130,000 clones in the sample, about 80% were seen once. The study, taken as a whole, reports: Close to half of all spike-specific TCRs reportedly target regions of the variants that are unmutated. Females made up more of the donors, who were largely white British, and clonal diversity may have come out too low.

A note on this clone: Its antigen is still unknown.

The CDR3 has 15 residues. J gave up 4 bases and V 5 bases, and 9 bases lay outside the gene matches. CDR1 LNHDA and CDR2 SQIVND come from the germline V gene (reference sequence). The sequence derives from an adult in good health. Specimen: peripheral blood, collected on day 0 of AZD1222 vaccination. The chain recombines TRBV19 with TRBJ2-7; 9 bases fit TRBD1. Here the CDR3 DNA reads TGTGCCAGTAGTTCCTCCGGGACAGGGCTTTACGAGCAGTACTTC. This gives the protein CASSSSGTGLYEQYF. The full variable domain, its missing parts supplied by reference TRBV19 and TRBJ2-7, is DGGITQSPKYLFRKEGQNVTLSCEQNLNHDAMYWYRQDPGQGLRLIYYSQIVNDFQKGDIAEGYSVSREKKESFPLTVTSAQKNPTAFYLCASSSSGTGLYEQYFGPGTRLTVT.